This record concerns one T cell receptor (beta chain) sequence. What antigen it recognizes has not been identified. Trimming takes 3 bases from V and 5 bases from J, and the germline ends sit 17 bases apart. Per the germline V gene (reference sequence), PRHDT is the CDR1 and FYEKMQ is the CDR2. Spanning cysteine to phenylalanine, the CDR3 consists of 15 amino acids. Left in the record is the CDR3 DNA by itself, 45 bases read in frame from the first base. In total, approximately 690 healthy bone marrow donors made up the cohort. At the time of sampling, all cohort members were nominally healthy, though unrecorded immune exposures were likely present. The donor was CMV seropositive and was included in the group of approximately 300 seropositive cohort members. A peripheral blood sample was provided by each donor, and peripheral blood mononuclear cells were used for TCR beta sequencing. Genomic DNA extraction from the blood cell samples was performed with the Qiagen DNeasy Blood Extraction Kit.

Library construction relied on the immunoSEQ multiplex PCR assay. The multiplex PCR relied on a mix of 60 forward primers for TCR Vbeta segments and 13 reverse primers for TCR Jbeta segments. A multiplex PCR assay on genomic DNA amplified the CDR3 region of rearranged TCR beta genes. The amplified TCR beta libraries were sequenced on the Illumina HiSeq System as 87-base-pair reads. The original pipeline was this. In a later analysis, tens of millions of unique TCR beta chains were counted across the 650 to 700 repertoires, and approximately 9.9 million of these chains were shared by at least two donors. Raw reads were error-corrected and collapsed into unique sequences with a nearest-neighbor algorithm that merged closely related sequences to remove PCR and sequencing errors. Alignment of CDR3 sequences to IMGT reference sequences was used to assign V, D and J gene segments. For a sequence to be retained, a match of at least six nucleotides was required to both a V gene segment and a J gene segment. A rearrangement was called productive if the CDR3 had no stop codons and remained in frame with V and J, and every other rearrangement was called non-productive. Following IMGT convention, CDR3 was defined as the stretch from the second conserved V-encoded cysteine to the conserved J-encoded phenylalanine. The earlier analysis of around 640 of the donors excluded sequences that lacked an unambiguous match to a single V gene segment. In an earlier analysis of around 590 of the donors, a V segment was called functional when productive rearrangements were above 56.7%, and segregating when the standard deviation between donors exceeded 5%. To diagnose cytomegalovirus status from the catalog of TCR beta chain sequences, a statistical classification framework was built. In a later analysis, V and J genes were assigned by comparing TCR nucleotide sequences against IMGT/GENE-DB human TR gene sequences. The TCRdist pipeline was used in a later analysis to assign CDR3 sequences and most-parsimonious VDJ recombination scenarios. In a later analysis, every TCR beta chain was defined by the combination of its CDR3 amino acid sequence and its V-gene family, and reads without a unique V-gene family were dropped. As a way to deal with suspected cross-contamination and a sequencing artifact, a later analysis dropped roughly 620 nucleotide sequences that were highly shared and had low generation probability. A later analysis calculated a clonal expansion index for each public chain from normalized within-repertoire ranks of inferred template counts. In a later analysis, generation probabilities were computed using a VDJ recombination model fitted to out-of-frame rearrangements, and the results were checked against IGoR. In a later analysis, hypergeometric tests were used to score TCR-TCR, TCR-HLA and TCR-CMV co-occurrence, with a repertoire-size bias correction applied to TCR pairs. To estimate false discovery rates, a later analysis permuted the HLA or CMV assignments 20 times. In a later analysis, co-occurring TCRs were grouped with DBSCAN, and TCRdist sequence similarity was added when clustering was performed within HLA-allele-positive subsets. Repertoires with fewer than 30,000 or more than 120,000 public chains were left out of co-occurrence clustering, as were about five repertoires with anomalous nucleotide sharing. TCRdb stores this immuneACCESS table with in-frame sequences only. Part of the clones is absent; in the studies checked, under half of the shortfall reflects unresolved V genes, and no reason is known for the rest. That table supplies the V and J calls and clone size; D and trimming were determined from the DNA. The sample's table covers roughly 40,000 clones. The ten largest clones add up to around 10% of the sample.

These data belong to a study of cytomegalovirus exposure and HLA in healthy donors (dated by TCRdb to about 2017). Describing the broader study: An earlier analysis of more than 550 of the donors reported over 250 Gb of sequence data and 100 million to 120 million unique TCR beta sequences obtained from about 170 million T cells. The study aimed to test whether cataloging public T cell receptors could reveal signatures of past pathogen exposure. Every discovery cohort repertoire had been produced on one sequencing platform. Approximately 300 gigabases of sequencing data and some 85 million unique TCR sequences were included in an early release covering over 600 HLA-typed donors. Genome-wide SNP genotypes for about 65% of the roughly 700 donors were used in a later genetic analysis, which treated that subset as a discovery cohort. A handful of DR-DQ haplotypes were handled as single units for association and clustering because linkage in the cohort was strong. The study used immunosequencing to profile the T cell repertoires of under 700 subjects and linked those repertoires to cytomegalovirus serostatus. In addition to the first cohort of 666 subjects, a separate validation cohort of about 120 different subjects was used. The study combined high-throughput TCR immunosequencing, statistical association of individual TCRs with disease status, and machine learning to predict cytomegalovirus infection status. Across about 370 genotyped donors of the cohort, an average of approximately 200,000 unique TCR beta nucleotide sequences per donor were sequenced, and roughly a sixth of those sequences were non-productive. Among the roughly 400 genotyped donors, around 81% belonged to the genetic ancestry cluster associated with self-reported Caucasian donors. Donor age, sex, ethnicity and CMV serostatus were collected together with the repertoire data. An earlier analysis of some 600 of the donors applied high-throughput TCR beta sequencing to assess whether each TCR beta V gene segment acted as functional or pseudogenic. To study patterns of TCR occurrence, a later analysis re-analyzed previously published TCR beta repertoires from 666 donors and added high-resolution HLA genotyping. Class I and class II HLA loci were covered by the typing at four-digit resolution. In the later analysis, no new phenotypic data were used to find candidate immune exposures; instead, reliance was placed on TCR beta sequences and their occurrence across donors. The number of typed donors differed by locus: about 620-640 for A, B, C, DRB1 and DQB1; 522 for DQA1; 606 for DPA1; and some 450 for DPB1.

The full study reports these points: In a later analysis, HLA-associated TCR beta chains showed more clonal expansion and lower generation probabilities than non-associated chains that were equally common. Broadly in line with IMGT annotations, most TCR beta V segments showed up in productive rearrangements about 87% or about 30% of the time in an earlier analysis of approximately 600 of the donors. A later analysis reported that several top co-occurrence clusters appeared linked to parvovirus B19, influenza, CMV and Epstein-Barr virus. Because the 87-base-pair reads could not distinguish some IMGT-functional V segments, including TRBV6-2 and TRBV6-3, those segments were excluded. Roughly uniform sequencing depth across donors was assumed in presence/absence analyses, although this assumption may not hold. A further reported finding was that TCR beta sequences accurately predicted the HLA-A and HLA-B alleles for most subjects in the first cohort. Correlated functional status among segregating V segments might reflect linkage disequilibrium, but an unknown experimental factor could not be ruled out. In a later genetic analysis, fewer N-insertions in productive TCRs were reported among donors in an Asian-associated ancestry cluster than the roughly 640-donor mean. When HLA alleles, especially DR and DQ, strongly co-occurred, TCR associations were difficult to assign to individual alleles. Immune exposure information for the cohort was limited to CMV serostatus. The classifier was reported to diagnose cytomegalovirus status with high specificity and sensitivity in both the original cohort and the validation cohort. In a later analysis, most CMV-associated TCR beta chains were found to appear HLA-restricted, with HLA associations seemingly driven largely by CMV exposure. In vitro tests confirmed that a few of the cytomegalovirus-associated TCR beta chains recognize cytomegalovirus antigens. The authors suggested that the approach could potentially be extended to other disease states and immunological phenotypes. A later genetic analysis associated a missense DCLRE1C variant with V-gene and J-gene trimming of TCR beta chains, and an independent cohort replicated the association. Because counts were too low, seventeen rarely observed V segments, including chromosome 9 orphons, were left out of the earlier analysis of about 620 of the donors. A cluster of highly shared sequence variants was judged likely to represent a technical artifact of the sequencing pipeline. According to a later analysis, TCR association rates differed among HLA loci, with DRB1 alleles showing the most associated TCRs and HLA-C alleles showing the fewest. This cohort had only TCR beta chains sequenced, and the lack of alpha or paired-chain data limited which features could be detected. HLA typing was unavailable for some donors at each locus, so association tests used only the typed subset. Specific HLA alleles were associated with more than 15,000 TCR beta sequences at a false discovery rate of 0.05 in a later analysis. Most TCR sequences were seen in very few donors, while some public TCRs were found in many individuals. The study gave a list of more than 150 TCR beta chains associated with cytomegalovirus.

What was sequenced was PBMCs. This receptor was taken from a man aged 35-49 years in good health and CMV-seropositive. The sequence is built from TRBV13 and TRBJ2-7; the D gene is possibly TRBD2, with 5 bases matching. The bases are TGTGCCAGCAGCTTCTCTAGCACCCTGGCCCACGAGCAGTACTTC. Its translation is CASSFSSTLAHEQYF.